Given below is one T cell receptor (beta chain) in context. The sample comes from a study of blood T cell repertoires in COVID-19. Libraries were prepared by immunoSEQ multiplex PCR; TCRdb keeps only in-frame clonotypes and omits some of them. The sample shows 40,000 or so clones, about 90% of them seen only once. Germline V gene data show CDR1 as SGHAT and CDR2 as FQNNGV. The CDR3 is 15 amino acids. V was cut by 1 base and J by 2 bases, with 12 bases left in between. V and J are TRBV11-2 and TRBJ2-7; D might be TRBD2 (7 bases). The clonotype was recovered from a woman aged 25-40 years in a cohort sampled during active COVID-19. Sequences were obtained from peripheral blood. The CDR3 spells CASSLAGGLPYEQYF. Written as DNA, the CDR3 is TGTGCCAGCAGCTTAGCGGGGGGCCTCCCCTACGAGCAGTACTTC.